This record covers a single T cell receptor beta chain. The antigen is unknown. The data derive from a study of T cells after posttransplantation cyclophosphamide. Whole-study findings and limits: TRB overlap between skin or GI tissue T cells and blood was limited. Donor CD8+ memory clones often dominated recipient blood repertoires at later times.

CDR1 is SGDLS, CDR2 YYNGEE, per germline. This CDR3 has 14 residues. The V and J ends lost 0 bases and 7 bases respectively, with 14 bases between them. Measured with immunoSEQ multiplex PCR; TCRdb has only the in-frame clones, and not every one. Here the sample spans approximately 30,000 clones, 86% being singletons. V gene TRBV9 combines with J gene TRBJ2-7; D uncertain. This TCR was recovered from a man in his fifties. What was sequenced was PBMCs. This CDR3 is CASSVEGSGVEQYF. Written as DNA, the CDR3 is TGTGCCAGCAGCGTAGAAGGCTCCGGAGTGGAGCAGTACTTC.